The next 19 T cell receptor beta chains were all read from a single sample in a study of control samples from healthy donors and cancer patients (dated by TCRdb to about 2020). The method was the immunoSEQ multiplex PCR assay. TCRdb mirrors the immuneACCESS table, restricted to in-frame sequences. Some clones are absent from its copies; in checked studies, under half trace to an unresolved V gene, and the reason for the others is unknown. The sample has about 99,000 clones on record, 80% to 90% of them singletons. The top ten hold about 18% of the sample. Sequencing used PBMCs. The receptors were gathered from a man in his 60s with lung cancer.

The CDR3 nucleotides are TGTGCCAGCAGCCCCTCTAGCGGGGGGGCGCCAGATACGCAGTATTTT. Protein: CASSPSSGGAPDTQYF. The gene calls are TRBV3-1 (or the pseudogene TRBV3-2) and TRBJ2-3; 12 bases map to TRBD2. With V trimmed by 4 bases and J by 4 bases, 6 bases remained unmatched. The CDR3 loop spans 16 amino acids. Germline V gene sequence: CDR1 LGHDT, CDR2 YNNKEL (reference sequence).

As for this clone: The sample contains more than one DNA sequence encoding this CDR3. The chain joins TRBV4-1 to TRBJ1-1, with TRBD1 as a possible D gene (5 bases). The V gene's germline CDR1 is MGHRA and CDR2 YSYEKL. This CDR3 is 15 amino acids long. V was trimmed by 0 bases and J by 4 bases, leaving 12 bases between them. The DNA of the CDR3 is TGCGCCAGCAGCCAAGAAGGGGACGCGACCACTGAAGCTTTCTTT. Amino acids: CASSQEGDATTEAFF.

The chain combines TRBV27 with TRBJ2-5; D unresolved. This CDR3 spans 13 amino acids. Germline V gives CDR1 MNHEY, CDR2 SMNVEV (reference sequence). V lost 3 bases and J 0 bases, leaving 5 bases between the germline ends. CDR3 protein: CASSFSYQETQYF. The CDR3 DNA reads as TGTGCCAGCAGTTTTTCGTACCAAGAGACCCAGTACTTC.

The V gene is TRBV30, the J gene TRBJ2-1; the D is unclear. Trimming pared 5 bases from V and 9 bases from J, leaving 11 bases between. CDR1 and CDR2 from the germline V gene are GTSNPN and SVGIG (reference sequence). CDR3 length: 11 amino acids. As DNA, the CDR3 is TGTGCCTGGGGGAAGGGCCCTGAGCAGTTCTTC. Amino acids: CAWGKGPEQFF.

The V gene is TRBV3-1 (or the pseudogene TRBV3-2), the J gene TRBJ2-2; 8 bases match TRBD1. Trimming removed 6 bases from V and 3 bases from J; junction bases left unmatched: 3. Germline lookup yields CDR1 LGHDT and CDR2 YNNKEL (reference sequence). This CDR3 contains 14 residues. CDR3 loop: CASRDRVHTGELFF. CDR3 nucleotide sequence: TGTGCCAGCAGGGACAGGGTTCACACCGGGGAGCTGTTTTTT.

J is TRBJ2-3 and V is TRBV6-5; D perhaps matches TRBD1 (5 bases). The germline V and J ends were trimmed by 4 bases and 0 bases, with 8 bases remaining between them. The CDR3 is 14 amino acids. CDR1 is MNHEY and CDR2 is SVGAGI in the germline V gene. The DNA of the CDR3 is TGTGCCAGCAGTTCAAGGGGTAGCACAGATACGCAGTATTTT. It is translated as CASSSRGSTDTQYF.

The chain is built from TRBV3-1 (or the pseudogene TRBV3-2) and TRBJ1-5; no reliable D call. This CDR3 has 14 amino acids. Trimming left V 3 bases short and J 7 bases short, with 13 bases between. Per germline, CDR1 LGHDT and CDR2 YNNKEL (reference sequence). The CDR3: CASSHPPSRQPQHF. The CDR3, as DNA: TGTGCCAGCAGCCACCCCCCGAGCCGGCAGCCCCAGCATTTT.

The chain uses TRBV14 and TRBJ1-3, with 7 bases lining up with TRBD1. V shed 1 base, J shed 2 bases, and the junction held 8 bases outside the gene matches. The V gene's germline CDR1 is SGHDN and CDR2 FVKESK. This CDR3 has 17 residues. This CDR3 is CASSQVWGTGAGNTIYF. CDR3 nucleotides: TGTGCCAGCAGCCAAGTTTGGGGCACAGGGGCTGGAAACACCATATATTTT.

The chain couples TRBV6-6 to TRBJ1-3; possibly TRBD1 for D (5 bases). Germline CDR1 and CDR2: MNHNY and SVGAGI (reference sequence). V was cut by 6 bases and J by 2 bases, with 11 bases left in between. The CDR3 loop spans 14 amino acids. CDR3 sequence: CASSSRETGNTIYF. The CDR3 coding sequence is TGTGCCAGCAGCTCCAGGGAAACTGGAAACACCATATATTTT.

V is TRBV10-3 and J is TRBJ1-4; 8 positions match TRBD1. The CDR3 consists of 14 residues. V was clipped by 4 bases and J by 4 bases; unmatched bases: 2. CDR1 and CDR2 from the germline V gene are ENHRY and SYGVKD. Here the CDR3 reads CAISGQGINEKLFF. The CDR3 DNA is TGTGCCATCAGTGGACAGGGGATTAATGAAAAACTGTTTTTT.

This clone is a singleton in its sample. V gene TRBV3-1 (or the pseudogene TRBV3-2) combines with J gene TRBJ2-3; no clear D gene. Looked up from germline, CDR1 is LGHDT and CDR2 is YNNKEL (reference sequence). Between the trimmed V and J ends, which lost 1 base and 7 bases, there was a span of 9 bases. This CDR3 has 13 residues. CDR3 sequence: CASSQVVRYTQYF. CDR3 DNA: TGTGCCAGCAGCCAAGTAGTAAGGTATACGCAGTATTTT.

V and J are TRBV18 and TRBJ2-5, with D possibly TRBD1 on 5 matching bases. This CDR3 has 15 residues. Germline V lookup: CDR1 KGHSH, CDR2 LQKENI. Trimming pared 2 bases from V and 4 bases from J, leaving 14 bases between. CDR3 sequence: CASSPLGIRGETQYF. In DNA, the CDR3 is TGTGCCAGCTCACCATTGGGTATAAGGGGAGAGACCCAGTACTTC.

The chain employs TRBV11-3 and TRBJ1-5, with D unclear. There are 13 residues in the CDR3. CDR1 is SGHNT and CDR2 is YENEEA in the germline V gene. V lost 1 base and J 4 bases, leaving 5 bases between the germline ends. CDR3 in amino acids: CASSLGLNQPQHF. CDR3 nucleotide sequence: TGTGCCAGCAGCTTAGGACTGAATCAGCCCCAGCATTTT.

The chain is built from TRBV2 and TRBJ2-3; D is unclear. Germline V CDR1 and CDR2: SNHLY, FYNNEI. Trimming stripped 5 bases from V and 2 bases from J, with 14 bases between. The CDR3 is 15 amino acids. CDR3 amino acids: CASSQAADHTDTQYF. CDR3 DNA: TGTGCCAGCAGTCAGGCCGCGGACCACACAGATACGCAGTATTTT.

The chain couples TRBV24-1 to TRBJ2-5, with D perhaps assigned TRBD1 or TRBD2 (5 bases each). The CDR3 consists of 12 residues. The V gene lost 7 bases and the J gene lost 5 bases, with 10 bases spanning the gap. Germline V gene data show CDR1 as KGHDR and CDR2 as SFDVKD. The CDR3 DNA is TGTGCCACCAGGGGGGTGGCGGAGACCCAGTACTTC. As protein: CATRGVAETQYF.

The gene calls are TRBV4-2 and TRBJ1-6, with D possibly TRBD1 on 5 matching bases. The V end lost 4 bases, the J end lost 10 bases, and 17 bases lay between the germline ends. This CDR3 spans 15 amino acids. Germline CDR1 is LGHNA and CDR2 is YNFKEQ. CDR3 bases: TGTGCCAGCAGCCTCGGACAAGCGGCATCCTCACCCCTCCACTTT. This encodes CASSLGQAASSPLHF.

This chain joins TRBV29-1 and TRBJ1-2, with TRBD1 identical over 7 bases. The CDR3 length is 13 residues. Per the germline V gene, CDR1 is SQVTM and CDR2 is ANQGSEA. With V trimmed by 3 bases and J by 4 bases, 5 bases remained unmatched. The CDR3 sequence: CSVDWSGGYGYTF. The CDR3 nucleotides read TGCAGCGTTGATTGGTCAGGGGGCTATGGCTACACCTTC.

The CDR3 sequence is CASSLSPPGHPSSTGELFF. In DNA form, the CDR3 reads TGTGCCAGCAGCTTATCTCCTCCGGGACACCCATCGAGCACCGGGGAGCTGTTTTTT. The chain links TRBV7-2 to TRBJ2-2, with a weak D call TRBD1 (6 bases). Per the germline V gene, CDR1 is SGHTA and CDR2 is FQGNSA. The CDR3 length is 19 residues. V was pared by 2 bases and J by 4 bases, with 23 bases between.

The gene calls are TRBV3-1 (or the pseudogene TRBV3-2) and TRBJ2-7; the D gene is possibly TRBD1 (5 bases). The CDR3 spans 13 residues. The V gene's germline CDR1 is LGHDT and CDR2 YNNKEL (reference sequence). The V end was cut by 2 bases, the J end by 6 bases, with 11 bases between. CDR3 nucleotide sequence: TGTGCCAGCAGCCAATCACAGGCCGGCGAGCAGTACTTC. The encoded protein is CASSQSQAGEQYF.